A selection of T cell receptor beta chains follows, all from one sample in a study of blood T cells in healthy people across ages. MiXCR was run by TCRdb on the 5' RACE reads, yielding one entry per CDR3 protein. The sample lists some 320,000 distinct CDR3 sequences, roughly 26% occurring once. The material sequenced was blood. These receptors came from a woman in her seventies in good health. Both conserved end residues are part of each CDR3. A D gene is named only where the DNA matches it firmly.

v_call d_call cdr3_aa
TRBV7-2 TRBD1 CASSGSTGGVLKTQYF
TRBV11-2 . CASSFQTGVEQFF
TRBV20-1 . CSARAPLPPYNEQFF
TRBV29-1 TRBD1 CSVGGTGFSYEQYF
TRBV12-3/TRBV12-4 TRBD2 CASRVLAGGEQFF
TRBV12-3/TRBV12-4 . CASSSRQVWDNEQFF
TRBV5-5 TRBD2 CASSSLAGNYNEQFF
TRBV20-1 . CSARDWRSSYEQYF
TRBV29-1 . CSVGGQYTGELFF
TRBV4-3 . CASSQGAAGSTDTQYF
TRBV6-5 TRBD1 CASSYRTGVPFF
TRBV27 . CACSLVWRQPQHF
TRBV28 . CASSGRNYGYTF
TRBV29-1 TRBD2 CSVDGLAGTYNEQFF
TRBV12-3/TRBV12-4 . CASSPSGRTTNEKLFF
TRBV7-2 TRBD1 CASSPSRGQNEQYF
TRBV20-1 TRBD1 CSAGRDRENQPQHF
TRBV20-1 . CSAAGKQGGVWGYTF
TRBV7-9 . CASSENLAKNIQYF
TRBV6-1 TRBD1 CASTGQRLQETQYF
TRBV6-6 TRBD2 CASSPIAGRTEQYF
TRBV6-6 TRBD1 CASRAGTGAYEQYF
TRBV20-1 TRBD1 CSATTGGRVYGYTF
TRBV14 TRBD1 CASRTDRTNEQFF
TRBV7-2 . CASSFLQHNTEAFF
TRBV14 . CASSPTVEYETQYF
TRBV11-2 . CASSSRQRFQETQYF
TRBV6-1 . CASWGGPGTEAFF
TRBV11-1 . CASSLEGQTENIQYF
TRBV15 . CATSRGAAETELFF
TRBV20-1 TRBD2 CSVSGTHYEQYF
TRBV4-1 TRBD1 CASSQEVQGDGTQYF
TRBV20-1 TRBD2 CSASAFASGRAYNEQFF
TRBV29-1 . CSVEFRANNEQFF
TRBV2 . CATAPDWETQYF
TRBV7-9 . CASSLNWAVQSNEQFF
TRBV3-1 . CASSPALPNEQFF
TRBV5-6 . CASNGGRGPGDTQYF
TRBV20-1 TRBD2 CSAYSGTSHEQYF
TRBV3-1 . CASSQQGIYEQYF
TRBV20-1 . CSAPDHDEQFF
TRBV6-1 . CASSGRLKGTENYGYTF